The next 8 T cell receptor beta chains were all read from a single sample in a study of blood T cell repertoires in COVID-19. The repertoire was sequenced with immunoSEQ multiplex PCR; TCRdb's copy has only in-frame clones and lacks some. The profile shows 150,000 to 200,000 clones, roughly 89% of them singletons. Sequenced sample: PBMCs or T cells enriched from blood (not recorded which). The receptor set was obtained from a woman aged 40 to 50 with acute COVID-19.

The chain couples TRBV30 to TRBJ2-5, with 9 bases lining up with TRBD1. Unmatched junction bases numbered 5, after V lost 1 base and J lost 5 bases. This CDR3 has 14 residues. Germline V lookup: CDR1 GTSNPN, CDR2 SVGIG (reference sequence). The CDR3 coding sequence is TGTGCCTGGAGTGGGACAGGGGTCCGGGAGACCCAGTACTTC. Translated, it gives CAWSGTGVRETQYF.

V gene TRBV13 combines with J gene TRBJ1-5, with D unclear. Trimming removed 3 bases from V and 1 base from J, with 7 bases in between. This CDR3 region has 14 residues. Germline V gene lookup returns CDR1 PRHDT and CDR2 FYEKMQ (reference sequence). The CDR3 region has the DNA TGTGCCAGCAGCTTTGGGCAGAGCAATCAGCCCCAGCATTTT. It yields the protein CASSFGQSNQPQHF.

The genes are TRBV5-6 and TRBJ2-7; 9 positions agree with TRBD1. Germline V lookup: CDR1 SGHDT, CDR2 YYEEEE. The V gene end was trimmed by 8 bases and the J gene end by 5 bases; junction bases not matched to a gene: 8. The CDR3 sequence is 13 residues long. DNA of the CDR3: TGTGCCAGTCTAAGGGACAGGGCAAACGAGCAGTACTTC. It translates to CASLRDRANEQYF. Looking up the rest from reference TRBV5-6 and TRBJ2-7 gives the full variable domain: DAGVTQSPTHLIKTRGQQVTLRCSPKSGHDTVSWYQQALGQGPQFIFQYYEEEERQRGNFPDRFSGHQFPNYSSELNVNALLLGDSALYLCASLRDRANEQYFGPGTRLTVT.

CDR3 coding DNA: TGCAGCGCCCGACTAGCGGGAGGGACAGATACGCAGTATTTT. It translates to CSARLAGGTDTQYF. The rearrangement joins TRBV29-1 to TRBJ2-3; TRBD2 matches 14 bases. The CDR3 totals 14 residues. Trimming removed 7 bases from V and 3 bases from J; junction bases left unmatched: 3. CDR1 is SQVTM and CDR2 is ANQGSEA in the germline V gene.

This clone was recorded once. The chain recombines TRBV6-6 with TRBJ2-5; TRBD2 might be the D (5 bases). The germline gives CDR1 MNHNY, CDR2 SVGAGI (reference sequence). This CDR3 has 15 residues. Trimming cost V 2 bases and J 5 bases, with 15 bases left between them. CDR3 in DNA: TGTGCCAGCAGTTACCAAACTAGTAGCGTCGAGACCCAGTACTTC. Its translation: CASSYQTSSVETQYF.

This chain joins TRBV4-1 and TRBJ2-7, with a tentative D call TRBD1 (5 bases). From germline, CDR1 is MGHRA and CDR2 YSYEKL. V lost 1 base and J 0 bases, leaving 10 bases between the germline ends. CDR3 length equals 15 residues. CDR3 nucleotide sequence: TGCGCCAGCAGCCAAGTCAAGGGGCTCTCCTACGAGCAGTACTTC. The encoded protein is CASSQVKGLSYEQYF.

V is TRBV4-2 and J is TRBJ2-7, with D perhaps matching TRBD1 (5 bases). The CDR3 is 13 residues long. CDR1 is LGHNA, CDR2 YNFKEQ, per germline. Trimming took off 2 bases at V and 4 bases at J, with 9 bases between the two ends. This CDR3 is CASSQQGGYEQYF. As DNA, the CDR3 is TGTGCCAGCAGCCAACAGGGTGGTTACGAGCAGTACTTC.

Written as DNA, the CDR3 is TGTGCCAGCAGTTTGGGGACAGGGATATATGGCTACACCTTC. The encoded protein is CASSLGTGIYGYTF. The chain links TRBV28 to TRBJ1-2; 9 bases agree with TRBD1. Germline V gene data show CDR1 as MDHEN and CDR2 as SYDVKM. Losses at the gene ends were 3 bases for V and 5 bases for J; bases not matched to a gene: 4. The CDR3 consists of 14 residues.